The text below deals with one TCR beta chain. The antigen is not known. The V and J ends lost 2 bases and 7 bases respectively, with 24 bases between them. The length of the CDR3 is 18 residues. Germline V lookup: CDR1 MDHEN, CDR2 SYDVKM. These data belong to a study of T cell responses to AZD1222 COVID-19 vaccine. Study results and limitations: Spike-specific TCR breadth and depth grew following two AZD1222 doses.

Sequencing used immunoSEQ multiplex PCR; TCRdb keeps in-frame clones, though not all of them. The table lists around 100,000 clones, 92% of them singletons. The chain is built from TRBV28 and TRBJ1-3; no clear D. The sample was peripheral blood, taken on day 0 of AZD1222 vaccination. The receptor was derived from an adult in good health. CDR3 DNA sequence: TGTGCCAGCAGTTTACCTCGTGGGCAGATTAGAGATGGGAACACCATATATTTT. Encoded protein: CASSLPRGQIRDGNTIYF.